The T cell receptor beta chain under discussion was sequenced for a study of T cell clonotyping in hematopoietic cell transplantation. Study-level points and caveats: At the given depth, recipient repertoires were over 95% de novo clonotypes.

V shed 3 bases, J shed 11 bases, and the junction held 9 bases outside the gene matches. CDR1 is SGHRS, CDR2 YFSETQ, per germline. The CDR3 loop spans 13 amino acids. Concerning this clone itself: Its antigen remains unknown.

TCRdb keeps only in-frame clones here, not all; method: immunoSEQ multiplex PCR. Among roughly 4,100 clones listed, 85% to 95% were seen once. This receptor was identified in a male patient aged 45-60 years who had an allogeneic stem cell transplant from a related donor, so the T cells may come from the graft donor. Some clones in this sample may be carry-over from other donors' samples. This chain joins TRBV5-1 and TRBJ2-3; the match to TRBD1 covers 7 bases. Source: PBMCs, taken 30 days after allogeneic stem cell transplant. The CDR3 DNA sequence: TGCGCCAGCAGCTCGGGACAGCAAGGGATGCAGTATTTT. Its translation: CASSSGQQGMQYF.